A selection of T cell receptor beta chains follows, all from one sample in a study of T cells in Graves' hyperthyroidism and ophthalmopathy. TCRdb reanalysed the multiplex PCR reads using MiXCR and keeps one entry per CDR3 protein. Of some 510,000 distinct CDR3 sequences detected, roughly 46% appear once; the ten largest clones hold roughly 8.2%. Sequenced material: peripheral blood or thyroid tissue (not recorded which). The receptor source for this set is a woman between 18 and 29 years old with Graves' hyperthyroidism. The CDR3 runs from the conserved cysteine through the conserved F or W. Fields, in order: V gene, clone size, D gene, J gene, CDR3 DNA, CDR3 protein. A D gene is named only where the DNA matches it firmly. The size entry is marked missing in some rows and otherwise reads once, few, many or a size class.

>TRBV29-1|-|-|TRBJ1-2
TGCAGCGTCTGGACGGACTCTGGAAACACCTTC
CSVWTDSGNTF
>TRBV10-3|-|-|TRBJ1-5
TGTGCCATCAGCGATGGACCAACAGGGATAGAGACCCAGCATTTT
CAISDGPTGIETQHF
>TRBV2|many|-|TRBJ1-2
TGTGCCAGCAGTGACTCAGGGCGTGGCTACACCTTC
CASSDSGRGYTF
>TRBV19|once|-|TRBJ1-5
TGTGCCAGTAGTCTTCGGATGGATAGCAATCAGCCCCAGCATTTT
CASSLRMDSNQPQHF
>TRBV29-1|-|-|TRBJ2-5
TGCAGCTTTTCGAGGGGGGAGACCCAGTACTTC
CSFSRGETQYF
>TRBV19|-|-|TRBJ1-1
TGTGCCAGTAGCGTCGGTCGGGTGAACACTGAAGCTTTCTTT
CASSVGRVNTEAFF
>TRBV7-2|-|-|TRBJ2-2
TGTGCCAGCAGCTCCCCGGAGCGAAGGGAGCTGTTTTTT
CASSSPERRELFF
>TRBV11-2|-|-|TRBJ1-1
TGTGCCAGCAGCTTGGGGGGAACGAAGAACACTGAAGCTTTCTTT
CASSLGGTKNTEAFF
>TRBV7-3|-|-|TRBJ1-5
TGTGCCAGCTCAGCGGGACGGGATCAGCCCCAGCATTTT
CASSAGRDQPQHF
>TRBV9|-|-|TRBJ1-4
TGTGCCAGCAGCTCCCGCCACAGCGGTGAAAAACTGTTTTTT
CASSSRHSGEKLFF
>TRBV20-1|-|-|TRBJ2-5
TGCAGTGCTAGTCGGCGTGGCCCCTGGGAGACCCAGTACTTC
CSASRRGPWETQYF
>TRBV12-3/TRBV12-4|-|-|TRBJ1-2
TGTGCCAGCAGCCCATCGCCCGGGGGGCATCCTGGCTACACCTTC
CASSPSPGGHPGYTF